This TCR beta chain was observed in a study of blood T cell repertoires in COVID-19. On the study more broadly: PBMCs, B-cell-depleted T cells, or T cells provided the cDNA or gDNA that made up the material.

Sequencing used immunoSEQ multiplex PCR; TCRdb keeps in-frame clones, though not all of them. The table records about 210,000 clones, about 88% of them present only once. Sequencing was done on a sample of peripheral blood. The TCR originated in a man aged 35-49 years with acute or convalescent COVID-19.

The CDR3 DNA reads TGTGCCAGTATTAACGGAGCCTCTGGAAACACCATATATTTT. It translates to CASINGASGNTIYF. The chain couples TRBV19 to TRBJ1-3; D uncertain. V was clipped by 7 bases and J by 0 bases, with 10 bases between them. The CDR3 totals 14 residues. From germline, CDR1 is LNHDA and CDR2 SQIVND (reference sequence).